The rows below give T cell receptor beta chains drawn from one sample of a study of cytomegalovirus exposure and HLA in healthy donors. The data were produced by immunoSEQ multiplex PCR, yet TCRdb's version contains in-frame clones alone and is incomplete. The sample has about 240,000 clones, over 80% seen once. The sample comprised PBMCs. These receptors originate from a middle-aged woman in good health and CMV-seropositive. CDR3s leave out the opening cysteine and the closing phenylalanine or tryptophan. For some rows the clone size is stated as once, few or many, or as a class when expanded; others skip it.

V	size	CDR3
TRBV7-2	once	ASSLIAGDEQF
TRBV21-1	-	ASSKRVPTTQY
TRBV7-2	-	ASSLGLADYSEQF
TRBV18	-	ASRGTSGYNEQF
TRBV5-4	-	ASSRSGPSSGNTIY
TRBV4-2	-	ASSPGLADNEQF
TRBV29-1	-	SVPLPGGDGYT
TRBV5-6	-	ASSPGQMNTEAF
TRBV7-5	-	SRSLRRGAMGYT
TRBV2	-	ASSEQAGARVNTEAF
TRBV4-1	-	ASSHPPTGLAGTTDTQY
TRBV7-3	-	ASSLQPGLGANVLT
TRBV5-1	-	ASRSHSGGARETQY
TRBV4-3	few	ASSQDGQDNSPLH
TRBV7-9	-	ASSLGTGGDYGYT
TRBV6-1	-	ASSVNKLNTEAF
TRBV7-8	-	ASSPTSGGRETQY
TRBV7-9	few	SSSLSQTGVSGELF
TRBV30	-	AWSVRGQTIWAGANVLT
TRBV25-1	once	ASSGRTENTGELF
TRBV5-1	-	ASSLSVQNTEAF
TRBV5-1	-	ASSLLTDTQY
TRBV11-3	-	ASSYRGTRETQY
TRBV27	-	ASKAGAGNTIY
TRBV19	few	ASSIDRGTEAF
TRBV6-5	-	ASRPATGYGYT